This T cell receptor (beta chain) was retrieved from a study of T cell responses to AZD1222 COVID-19 vaccine. Only in-frame clones appear in the TCRdb table, and some are missing; sequencing was by immunoSEQ multiplex PCR. The sample shows around 130,000 clones, approximately 94% of them seen only once. Turning to this clone: Its antigen is unknown.

V lost 5 bases to trimming and J lost 6 bases, with 20 bases between them. This CDR3 is built from 15 residues. Germline lookup yields CDR1 SGHTA and CDR2 FQGTGA. Broader study findings: Seropositive status at baseline applied to only 5 to 7 AZD1222 recipients. The repertoires were collected only after the peak T cell response. Donors were largely white British and mainly female; clonal diversity was possibly underestimated. Distributed over spike, vaccine-associated CD4 TCRs predominated at 160-218 and 743-854.

Here the sequenced sample was peripheral blood, taken on day 0 of AZD1222 vaccination. The chain couples TRBV7-3 to TRBJ2-7; D might be TRBD1 (7 bases). The sequence was collected from an adult in good health. As DNA, the CDR3 is TGTGCCAGCAGCCCCCGGACAGGAGGACTACGCGAGCAGTACTTC. This gives the protein CASSPRTGGLREQYF.